This T cell receptor (beta chain) was captured by sequencing in a study of radiation and T cells in renal cell carcinoma. For the study at large: Nephrectomy followed 15 Gy stereotactic body radiation by 4 weeks.

In the case of this clone: Antigen unknown.

Time point given: blood 2 weeks post-SBRT. Stated treatment: 15 Gy SBRT to primary tumor, nephrectomy 4 weeks later. Radiation-treated patients gave blood at baseline, week 2 and week 4. The tumor was a clear cell renal cell carcinoma. Sequencing was performed with immunoSEQ multiplex PCR; in TCRdb, only in-frame clones are kept and a portion is missing. The data contain about 150,000 clones, roughly 90% of them singletons. The V gene's germline CDR1 is SEHNR and CDR2 FQNEAQ (reference sequence). The CDR3 covers 16 residues. V lost 1 base, J lost 1 base, and 13 bases lay in between. Study results and limitations: Top tumor clonotypes rose in blood 2 weeks post-radiation, then contracted.

This sequence joins TRBV7-9 and TRBJ1-1, with a weak D call TRBD1 (5 bases). The specimen was blood, collected from a patient whose treatment included radiotherapy and nephrectomy. The sequence derives from a woman aged 50 to 60 with renal cell carcinoma. Written as DNA, the CDR3 is TGTGCCAGCAGCTTAGTAGGGGCAGGGACGAACACTGAAGCTTTCTTT. It specifies CASSLVGAGTNTEAFF.